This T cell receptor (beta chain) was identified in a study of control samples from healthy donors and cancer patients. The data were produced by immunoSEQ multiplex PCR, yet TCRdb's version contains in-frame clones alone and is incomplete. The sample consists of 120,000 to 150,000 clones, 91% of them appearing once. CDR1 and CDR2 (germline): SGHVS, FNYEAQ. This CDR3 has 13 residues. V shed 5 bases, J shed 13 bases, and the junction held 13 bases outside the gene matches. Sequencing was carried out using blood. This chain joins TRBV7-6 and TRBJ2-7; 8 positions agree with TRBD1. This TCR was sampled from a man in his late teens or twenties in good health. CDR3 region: CASSKGQVGPIYF. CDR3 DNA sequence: TGTGCCAGCAGCAAGGGACAGGTTGGGCCGATCTACTTC. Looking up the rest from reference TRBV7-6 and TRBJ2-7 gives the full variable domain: GAGVSQSPRYKVTKRGQDVALRCDPISGHVSLYWYRQALGQGPEFLTYFNYEAQQDKSGLPNDRFSAERPEGSISTLTIQRTEQRDSAMYRCASSKGQVGPIYFGPGTRLTVT.